The sequence of this T cell receptor beta chain was determined in a study of cytomegalovirus exposure and HLA in healthy donors (dated by TCRdb to 2017 to 2019). About the study as a whole: An earlier analysis of some 550 of the donors reported approximately 270 Gb of sequence data and around 120 million unique TCR beta sequences from approximately 180 million T cells. Around 330 gigabases of sequencing data and 91 million or so unique TCR sequences made up an early release that covered approximately 620 HLA-typed donors. Of the roughly 400 genotyped donors, 81% fell in the genetic ancestry cluster associated with self-reported Caucasian donors. The aim of the study was to test whether cataloging public T cell receptors could identify signatures of past pathogen exposure. The study profiled the T cell repertoires of 500 to 800 subjects by immunosequencing and related them to cytomegalovirus serostatus. A separate validation cohort of roughly 130 different subjects was used in addition to the approximately 610-subject first cohort. High-throughput TCR immunosequencing, statistical association of individual TCRs with disease status, and machine learning were combined to predict cytomegalovirus infection status. A later analysis re-analyzed previously published TCR beta repertoires from approximately 700 donors and added high-resolution HLA genotyping to study TCR occurrence patterns. The later analysis used no new phenotypic data to find candidate immune exposures, relying instead on TCR beta sequences and their occurrence across donors. In an earlier analysis of roughly 540 of the donors, high-throughput TCR beta sequencing was used to judge whether each TCR beta V gene segment behaved as functional or pseudogenic. Donor age, sex, ethnicity and CMV serostatus were collected together with the repertoire data. A later genetic analysis took genome-wide SNP genotypes for 398 of the 666 donors and used that subset as a discovery cohort. All discovery cohort repertoires had been generated on a single sequencing platform. Both class I and class II loci were covered by HLA typing, at four-digit resolution. Typing coverage differed by locus: A, B, C, DRB1 and DQB1 were typed in about 620-640 donors, DQA1 in about 510, DPA1 in around 600, and DPB1 in roughly 470. About five DR-DQ haplotypes were treated as single units for association and clustering because of strong linkage in the cohort. Among 300 to 500 genotyped donors of the cohort, an average of around 250,000 unique TCR beta nucleotide sequences was sequenced per donor, of which approximately 18% were non-productive.

On this clone: Its antigen is still unknown. Per-base qualities were not stored, and no clone one base away is much larger.

The cohort consisted of 600 to 700 healthy bone marrow donors. At the time of sampling, every cohort member was nominally healthy, though immune exposures that went unrecorded were likely present. The donor was CMV seropositive and belonged to the group of about 290 seropositive cohort members. Every donor gave a peripheral blood sample, and the peripheral blood mononuclear cells from that sample were used for TCR beta sequencing. Genomic DNA was extracted from the blood cell samples with the Qiagen DNeasy Blood Extraction Kit. Library construction relied on the immunoSEQ multiplex PCR assay. For the multiplex PCR, a mixture combining 60 forward primers for TCR Vbeta segments and 13 reverse primers for TCR Jbeta segments was used. Amplification of the CDR3 region of rearranged TCR beta genes was performed with a multiplex PCR assay on genomic DNA. Amplified TCR beta libraries were sequenced as 87-base-pair reads on the Illumina HiSeq System. The published analysis was carried out like this. A later analysis tallied 70 million to 100 million unique TCR beta chains across the 666 repertoires, and 10 million to 11 million of those chains were shared by two or more donors. A nearest-neighbor algorithm error-corrected the raw reads and collapsed the reads into unique sequences, merging closely related sequences to remove PCR and sequencing errors. To assign V, D and J gene segments, CDR3 sequences were aligned to IMGT reference sequences. For a sequence to be retained, at least a six-nucleotide match to both a V gene segment and a J gene segment was required. Rearrangements were called productive when the CDR3 lacked stop codons and stayed in frame with V and J; all others were non-productive. CDR3 was defined by IMGT convention, running from the second conserved V-encoded cysteine to the conserved J-encoded phenylalanine. The earlier analysis of about 570 of the donors excluded any sequence lacking an unambiguous match to a single V gene segment. An earlier analysis of 450 to 650 of the donors called V segments functional above 56.7% productive rearrangements and segregating when the between-donor standard deviation exceeded 5%. A statistical classification framework was developed to diagnose cytomegalovirus status using the catalog of TCR beta chain sequences. In a later analysis, V and J genes were assigned by comparing TCR nucleotide sequences against IMGT/GENE-DB human TR gene sequences. A later analysis assigned CDR3 sequences and most-parsimonious VDJ recombination scenarios with the TCRdist pipeline. In a later analysis, each TCR beta chain was defined by its CDR3 amino acid sequence together with its V-gene family, and reads lacking a unique V-gene family were excluded. As a way to deal with suspected cross-contamination and a sequencing artifact, a later analysis dropped nearly 600 nucleotide sequences that were highly shared and had low generation probability. In a later analysis, a clonal expansion index for each public chain was calculated from normalized within-repertoire ranks of inferred template counts. Generation probabilities in a later analysis came from a VDJ recombination model fitted to out-of-frame rearrangements, and those results were checked against IGoR. Hypergeometric tests were used in a later analysis to score TCR-TCR, TCR-HLA and TCR-CMV co-occurrence, with a repertoire-size bias correction applied to the TCR pairs. False discovery rates were estimated in a later analysis by permuting HLA or CMV assignments 20 times. In a later analysis, co-occurring TCRs were grouped using DBSCAN, with TCRdist sequence similarity added in when clustering inside HLA-allele-positive subsets. For co-occurrence clustering, repertoires with fewer than 30,000 or more than 120,000 public chains were excluded, along with a handful of repertoires with anomalous nucleotide sharing. What TCRdb holds here is the immuneACCESS table cut down to in-frame rearrangements. Part of the clones is not present; checked against another copy, under half of the missing clones reflect an unresolved V gene, and the others are unexplained. The V and J calls and clone size are taken from that table; D and trimming were inferred from the DNA. The sample records roughly 160,000 clones, 75% of which are singletons. The ten largest clones capture around 8.3% of the sample.

Overall study results and their limits: An association between a missense DCLRE1C variant and V-gene and J-gene trimming of TCR beta chains was found in a later genetic analysis and replicated in an independent cohort. A later analysis associated about 16,000 TCR beta sequences with specific HLA alleles at a false discovery rate of 0.05. Because some donors lacked HLA typing at each locus, the association tests relied only on the typed subset. This cohort had only TCR beta chains sequenced, and the lack of alpha or paired-chain data limited which features could be detected. It was suggested by the authors that the approach could potentially be generalized to other disease states and immunological phenotypes. When HLA alleles, especially DR and DQ, strongly co-occurred, TCR associations were difficult to assign to individual alleles. A cluster of highly shared sequence variants was judged likely to represent a technical artifact of the sequencing pipeline. In the study, some 180 TCR beta chains were listed as associated with cytomegalovirus. Broadly in line with IMGT annotations, most TCR beta V segments showed up in productive rearrangements about 90% or about 30% of the time in an earlier analysis of roughly 590 of the donors. Across donors, most TCR sequences were observed very rarely, whereas some public TCRs were present in many individuals. A few of the identified cytomegalovirus-associated TCR beta chains were confirmed in vitro to be specific for cytomegalovirus antigens. The classifier was reported to diagnose cytomegalovirus status with high specificity and sensitivity in both the original cohort and the validation cohort. In a later genetic analysis, fewer N-insertions in productive TCRs were reported among donors in an Asian-associated ancestry cluster than the 666-donor mean. According to a later analysis, TCR association rates differed among HLA loci, with DRB1 alleles showing the most associated TCRs and HLA-C alleles showing the fewest. The earlier analysis of about 600 of the donors excluded over 15 rarely observed V segments, including chromosome 9 orphons, because counts were too low. The only immune exposure information available for the cohort was CMV serostatus. In a later analysis, several top co-occurrence clusters were reported to appear linked to parvovirus B19, influenza, CMV and Epstein-Barr virus. A later analysis found that HLA-associated TCR beta chains were more clonally expanded and had lower generation probabilities than equally common non-associated chains. Sequencing depth was assumed to be roughly uniform across donors in the presence/absence analyses, though that assumption may not hold. Some IMGT-functional V segments, including TRBV6-2 and TRBV6-3, could not be told apart with the 87-base-pair reads, so those segments were excluded. Linkage disequilibrium might explain the correlated functional status among segregating V segments, but an unknown experimental factor could not be ruled out. According to a later analysis, most CMV-associated TCR beta chains appeared to be HLA-restricted, and the HLA associations seemed to be driven largely by CMV exposure. A further reported finding was that TCR beta sequences accurately predicted the HLA-A and HLA-B alleles for most subjects in the first cohort.

The CDR3 measures 15 amino acids from cysteine to phenylalanine. Only the CDR3 DNA stays, 45 bases, in frame from base 1. For CDR1 and CDR2, the germline V gene lists SGHTS and YDEGEE. Deletion took 0 bases off V and 3 bases off J, with a span of 7 bases between the germline ends. The chain is assembled from TRBV5-8 and TRBJ1-6, with the D segment identity uncertain. Sequenced input: PBMCs. The receptor was isolated from a woman in her forties in good health and CMV-seropositive. The CDR3 in this case is CASSLVAGYNSPLHF. DNA sequence: TGTGCCAGCAGCTTGGTGGCAGGCTATAATTCACCCCTCCACTTT. Beyond the CDR3, the reference TRBV5-8 and TRBJ1-6 genes provide the residues; the full variable domain reads: EAGVTQSPTHLIKTRGQQATLRCSPISGHTSVYWYQQALGLGLQFLLWYDEGEERNRGNFPPRFSGRQFPNYSSELNVNALELEDSALYLCASSLVAGYNSPLHFGNGTRLTVT.